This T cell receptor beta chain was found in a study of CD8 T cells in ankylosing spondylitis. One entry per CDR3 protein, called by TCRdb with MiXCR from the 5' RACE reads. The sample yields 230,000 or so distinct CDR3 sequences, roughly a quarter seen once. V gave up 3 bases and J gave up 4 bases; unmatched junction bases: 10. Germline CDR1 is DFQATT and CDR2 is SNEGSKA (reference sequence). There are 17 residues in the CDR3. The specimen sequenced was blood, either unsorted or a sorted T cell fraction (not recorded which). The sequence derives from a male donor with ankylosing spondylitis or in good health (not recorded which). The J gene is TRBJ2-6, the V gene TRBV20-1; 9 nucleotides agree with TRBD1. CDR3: CSARERQGGSGANVLTF. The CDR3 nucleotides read TGCAGTGCTAGGGAGAGACAGGGGGGTTCCGGGGCCAACGTCCTGACTTTC.